In this sample, the clone carrying this T cell receptor beta chain turned up a few times. Antigen specificity is unknown. CDR1 and CDR2 (germline): SEHNR, FQNEAQ (reference sequence). The ends lost 5 bases at V and 1 base at J; junction bases unmatched: 3. The CDR3 loop spans 15 amino acids. This entry is derived from a study of beta chain features in type 1 diabetes. Investigators reverse transcribed all isolated RNA, so they sequenced expressed TCRB transcripts. Here immunoSEQ multiplex PCR was the method, and the copy in TCRdb shows in-frame clones only, minus some. Among 600,000 to 700,000 clones listed, approximately 13% were seen once. Study observations and caveats: Moderate yet significant TCRB CDR3 shortening was seen in Type 1 diabetes patients in all four CD4+ subsets. Healthy donors had naive, central memory and Treg TCRB repertoires that appeared less similar than those seen among patients.

This chain joins TRBV7-9 and TRBJ2-1; 9 nucleotides agree with TRBD1. This TCR was sampled from a man aged 25 to 45 with type 1 diabetes. The material sequenced was naive CD4+ T cells from blood. The CDR3 loop is CASSVDRGSYNEQFF. The DNA of the CDR3 is TGTGCCAGCAGCGTCGACAGGGGGTCCTACAATGAGCAGTTCTTC.